Sequencing of this T cell receptor beta chain was carried out in a study of blood T cell repertoires in COVID-19. Study-level information: The United States, Italy and Spain were the sources of the acute and convalescent COVID-19 samples. PBMCs, B-cell-depleted T cells, or T cells provided the cDNA or gDNA that made up the material.

The CDR3 covers 18 residues. Germline CDR1 and CDR2: SEHNR and FQNEAQ (reference sequence). The J segment lost 7 bases and the V segment lost 5 bases, leaving 15 bases of the junction unmatched. Authors' data handling: Reference gene primer amplification in the assay estimated nucleated cell counts. Sequencing used immunoSEQ multiplex PCR; TCRdb keeps in-frame clones, though not all of them. For V, J and clone size, that table is used; D and trimming come from the DNA. The sample comprises about 19,000 clones, roughly 89% of which are singletons, and roughly 8% rests with the top ten. The chain is built from TRBV7-9 and TRBJ2-1; 12 nucleotides match TRBD2. The source is a human donor in a cohort sampled during active COVID-19. The donor label of this sample is uncertain. Material: peripheral blood. This CDR3 is CASSDTSGRFGGWNEQFF. The CDR3 region has the DNA TGTGCCAGCAGCGACACTAGCGGGAGGTTTGGAGGTTGGAATGAGCAGTTCTTC. Filled out from reference TRBV7-9 and TRBJ2-1, the complete variable domain reads DTGVSQNPRHKITKRGQNVTFRCDPISEHNRLYWYRQTLGQGPEFLTYFQNEAQLEKSRLLSDRFSAERPKGSFSTLEIQRTEQGDSAMYLCASSDTSGRFGGWNEQFFGPGTRLTVL.